The rows below give T cell receptor beta chains drawn from one sample of a study of cytomegalovirus exposure and HLA in healthy donors. Profiled with immunoSEQ multiplex PCR; TCRdb holds only in-frame clones, not every one. Of under 200,000 clones in the sample, around 72% are singletons; the top ten hold approximately 2.3%. The specimen sequenced was PBMCs. These receptors came from a female donor in good health and CMV-seronegative. The CDR3 runs from the conserved cysteine through the conserved F or W. D genes are given only for firm matches. Not every row has a clone size; where given, it reads once, few, many or a size class.

d_gene: .; v_gene: TRBV5-4; abundance: .; j_gene: TRBJ2-2; CDR3aa: CACSFLAPASFRELFF; CDR3nt: TGTGCCTGCTCTTTTCTAGCGCCCGCCTCCTTTCGGGAGCTGTTTTTT
d_gene: TRBD2; v_gene: TRBV7-2; abundance: .; j_gene: TRBJ2-1; CDR3aa: CASSSQRGDYNEQFF; CDR3nt: TGTGCCAGCAGCTCCCAGCGGGGGGATTACAATGAGCAGTTCTTC
d_gene: .; v_gene: TRBV7-9; abundance: .; j_gene: TRBJ2-7; CDR3aa: CASSPPIPDTLSYEQYF; CDR3nt: TGTGCCAGCAGCCCCCCTATCCCGGACACCCTCTCCTACGAGCAGTACTTC
d_gene: .; v_gene: TRBV28; abundance: once; j_gene: TRBJ2-5; CDR3aa: CASSLSEETQYF; CDR3nt: TGTGCCAGCAGTTTAAGTGAGGAGACCCAGTACTTC
d_gene: .; v_gene: TRBV27; abundance: .; j_gene: TRBJ2-7; CDR3aa: CASSPYSGPSYEQYF; CDR3nt: TGTGCCAGCAGTCCCTACAGCGGACCCTCCTACGAGCAGTACTTC
d_gene: TRBD1; v_gene: TRBV7-9; abundance: .; j_gene: TRBJ1-2; CDR3aa: CASRTGDYGYTF; CDR3nt: TGTGCCAGCAGGACAGGGGATTATGGCTACACCTTC
d_gene: .; v_gene: TRBV6-4; abundance: .; j_gene: TRBJ2-2; CDR3aa: CASSDSEAGELFF; CDR3nt: TGTGCCAGCAGTGACTCGGAGGCCGGGGAGCTGTTTTTT
d_gene: .; v_gene: TRBV19; abundance: .; j_gene: TRBJ2-7; CDR3aa: CASSVGWDTYEQYF; CDR3nt: TGTGCCAGTAGTGTGGGATGGGACACCTACGAGCAGTACTTC
d_gene: .; v_gene: TRBV18; abundance: .; j_gene: TRBJ1-2; CDR3aa: CASSPSEGGLYGYTF; CDR3nt: TGTGCCAGCTCACCCTCTGAGGGAGGGCTCTATGGCTACACCTTC
d_gene: TRBD1; v_gene: TRBV19; abundance: .; j_gene: TRBJ1-4; CDR3aa: CASSIAPGQRDEKLFF; CDR3nt: TGTGCCAGTAGTATCGCTCCGGGACAGAGGGATGAAAAACTGTTTTTT
d_gene: .; v_gene: TRBV4-1; abundance: .; j_gene: TRBJ1-3; CDR3aa: CASSDISFGNTIYF; CDR3nt: TGCGCCAGCAGCGACATATCCTTCGGAAACACCATATATTTT
d_gene: TRBD2; v_gene: TRBV14; abundance: .; j_gene: TRBJ2-1; CDR3aa: CASSQRSSGSPYQFF; CDR3nt: TGTGCCAGCAGCCAAAGGTCTAGCGGGAGCCCCTACCAGTTCTTC
d_gene: .; v_gene: TRBV10-3; abundance: .; j_gene: TRBJ2-7; CDR3aa: CAISEMVSSGEQYF; CDR3nt: TGTGCCATCAGTGAGATGGTATCTAGTGGAGAGCAGTACTTC
d_gene: TRBD1; v_gene: TRBV6-7; abundance: .; j_gene: TRBJ2-1; CDR3aa: CASSYWDRGGNEQFF; CDR3nt: TGTGCCAGCAGTTACTGGGACAGGGGTGGCAATGAGCAGTTCTTC
d_gene: .; v_gene: TRBV29-1; abundance: .; j_gene: TRBJ1-4; CDR3aa: CSTRTATNEKLFF; CDR3nt: TGCAGCACGCGGACAGCAACTAATGAAAAACTGTTTTTT
d_gene: TRBD1; v_gene: TRBV9; abundance: .; j_gene: TRBJ1-3; CDR3aa: CASSARQGNGNTIYF; CDR3nt: TGTGCCAGCAGCGCGAGACAGGGGAACGGAAACACCATATATTTT
d_gene: .; v_gene: TRBV6-6; abundance: .; j_gene: TRBJ2-1; CDR3aa: CASSYPPESGNEQFF; CDR3nt: TGTGCCAGCAGTTACCCTCCGGAGTCTGGGAATGAGCAGTTCTTC
d_gene: TRBD2; v_gene: TRBV5-1; abundance: .; j_gene: TRBJ2-3; CDR3aa: CASSFIPGLAGGGWTDTQYF; CDR3nt: TGCGCCAGCAGCTTTATCCCGGGACTAGCGGGAGGAGGGTGGACAGATACGCAGTATTTT
d_gene: .; v_gene: TRBV9; abundance: once; j_gene: TRBJ2-4; CDR3aa: CASSVGAGAKNIQYF; CDR3nt: TGTGCCAGCAGCGTGGGGGCTGGAGCCAAAAACATTCAGTACTTC
d_gene: TRBD2; v_gene: TRBV4-2; abundance: many; j_gene: TRBJ2-3; CDR3aa: CASSPGTSGGPTDTQYF; CDR3nt: TGTGCCAGCAGCCCGGGGACTAGCGGGGGTCCCACAGATACGCAGTATTTT
d_gene: TRBD2; v_gene: TRBV5-1; abundance: .; j_gene: TRBJ2-3; CDR3aa: CASSLEPGTSRTDTQYF; CDR3nt: TGCGCCAGCAGCTTAGAACCCGGGACTAGCAGAACAGATACGCAGTATTTT
d_gene: TRBD1; v_gene: TRBV7-8; abundance: .; j_gene: TRBJ1-1; CDR3aa: CASSIEDRGVKTEAFF; CDR3nt: TGTGCCAGCAGCATAGAGGACAGGGGGGTTAAGACTGAAGCTTTCTTT
d_gene: .; v_gene: TRBV6-5; abundance: .; j_gene: TRBJ1-2; CDR3aa: CASSSPPGDGYTF; CDR3nt: TGTGCCAGCAGTTCCCCTCCCGGTGATGGCTACACCTTC
d_gene: .; v_gene: TRBV6-1; abundance: .; j_gene: TRBJ1-1; CDR3aa: CASSFRTADF; CDR3nt: TGTGCCAGCAGTTTTCGGACAGCAGACTTT
d_gene: .; v_gene: TRBV5-6; abundance: .; j_gene: TRBJ1-1; CDR3aa: CASSLQGGGVRSTEAFF; CDR3nt: TGTGCCAGCAGCTTACAGGGTGGTGGGGTTCGGAGCACTGAAGCTTTCTTT
d_gene: TRBD1; v_gene: TRBV4-3; abundance: .; j_gene: TRBJ1-2; CDR3aa: CASSHRFGDRVMGGGYTF; CDR3nt: TGCGCCAGCAGCCACCGCTTTGGGGACAGGGTAATGGGAGGCGGCTACACCTTC
d_gene: TRBD1; v_gene: TRBV19; abundance: once; j_gene: TRBJ1-2; CDR3aa: CASSGQAYYGYTF; CDR3nt: TGTGCCAGTAGTGGACAGGCCTACTATGGCTACACCTTC
d_gene: TRBD1; v_gene: TRBV18; abundance: few; j_gene: TRBJ2-7; CDR3aa: CASSQGADEQYF; CDR3nt: TGTGCCAGCTCACAGGGGGCTGACGAGCAGTACTTC